This T cell receptor (beta chain) comes out of a study of T cells in Graves' hyperthyroidism and ophthalmopathy. Findings of the study overall: Blood shared most expanded thyroid clonotypes above 0.001.

Used for diagnoses were clinical symptoms, serum thyroxine and TRAb, thyroid ultrasound and orbital computed tomography. From RNA transcripts, TCR beta CDR3 regions were amplified. A first-round RT-PCR of the TCR CDR3 used the HTBI primer set. MiXCR, applied by TCRdb to the multiplex PCR reads, yields one record per CDR3 protein. The sample lists 500,000 to 600,000 distinct CDR3 sequences, roughly 46% occurring once. V was cut by 7 bases and J by 0 bases, with 9 bases left in between. The CDR3 is 13 residues long. In germline, CDR1 is SNHLY, CDR2 FYNNEI. This clonotype was seen many times. Its antigen remains unknown.

The genes are TRBV2 and TRBJ1-2; tentatively, D is TRBD1 (5 bases). This TCR derives from an adult woman with Graves' disease, either hyperthyroidism or ophthalmopathy (not recorded which). The source material was peripheral blood or thyroid tissue (not recorded which). The CDR3 loop reads CASNRTTNYGYTF. The CDR3 nucleotides read TGTGCCAGCAACAGGACTACTAACTATGGCTACACCTTC.